This TCR beta chain was identified during a study of molecular identifiers for immune sequencing clone quantification. General study points: Underestimated sizes of highly expanded clones could result from identical TCR molecules that share a barcode. Over 98% of CMV-specific effector molecules, but under 1% of naive ones, were in clones above 20 copies.

CDR3 size: 16 residues. Per germline, CDR1 MDHEN and CDR2 SYDVKM. There are a few counts of this clonotype. Its antigen remains unknown. At one end, the junction sequence differs from germline, possibly due to a read error. Preparation of the bulk TCR libraries relied on previously described methods and listed TCR primers. TCRdb ran MiXCR on the PCR reads and lists one entry per CDR3 protein. This sample has some 590,000 distinct CDR3 sequences, with over 25% found just once. The chain has TRBV28 and TRBJ2-5; 9 positions agree with TRBD2. The sample taken for sequencing was naive CD8+ T cells from blood, with Jurkat cell RNA spiked in. Sample subset: FACS-sorted CD8+CD4-CCR7+CD45RA+ naive T cells. The clonotype comes from a human donor in good health. Some libraries in this study had Jurkat cell RNA spiked in. The CDR3 is CASRHDLLAGQEAQYF. The CDR3 DNA is TGTGCCAGCAGGCACGACTTACTAGCGGGCCAAGAGGCCCAGTACTTC.